This section outlines one T cell receptor (beta chain) sequence together with its context. The data are from a study of blood T cell repertoires in COVID-19. For the study at large: The samples span acute and convalescent COVID-19 from the United States, Italy and Spain. In each case, the material was cDNA or gDNA derived from T cells, B-cell-depleted T cells, or PBMCs.

CDR3 size: 13 residues. Germline V CDR1 and CDR2: SGHTA, FQGNSA. The germline V and J ends were trimmed by 4 bases and 2 bases, with 8 bases remaining between them. Original handling: Reference gene primer amplification in the assay estimated nucleated cell counts. Measured with immunoSEQ multiplex PCR; TCRdb has only the in-frame clones, and not every one. That table is the source of V, J and clone size, and D and trimming were worked out from the DNA. The table has 200,000 to 250,000 clones, more than 65% seen once. The J gene is TRBJ2-5, the V gene TRBV7-2; TRBD2 is a possible D gene (5 bases). The sequenced sample consisted of peripheral blood. This clonotype was obtained from a woman in her sixties with acute or convalescent COVID-19. This CDR3 is CASSYTRQETQYF. CDR3 in DNA: TGTGCCAGCAGCTATACTAGGCAAGAGACCCAGTACTTC. Combining the CDR3 with reference TRBV7-2 and TRBJ2-5 gives the whole variable domain GAGVSQSPSNKVTEKGKDVELRCDPISGHTALYWYRQSLGQGLEFLIYFQGNSAPDKSGLPSDRFSAERTGGSVSTLTIQRTQQEDSAVYLCASSYTRQETQYFGPGTRLLVL.